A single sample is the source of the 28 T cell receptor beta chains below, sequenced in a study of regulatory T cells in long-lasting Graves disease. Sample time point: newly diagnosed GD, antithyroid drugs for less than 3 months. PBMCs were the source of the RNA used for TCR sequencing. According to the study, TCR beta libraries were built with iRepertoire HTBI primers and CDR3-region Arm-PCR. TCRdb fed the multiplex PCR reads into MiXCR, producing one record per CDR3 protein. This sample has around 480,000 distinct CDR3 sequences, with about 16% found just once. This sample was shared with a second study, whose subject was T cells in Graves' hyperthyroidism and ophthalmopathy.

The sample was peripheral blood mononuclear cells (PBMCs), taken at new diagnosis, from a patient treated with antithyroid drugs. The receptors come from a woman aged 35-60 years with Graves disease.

This CDR3 reads CASSQAQGQGAVSKNQPQHF. Here the CDR3 DNA reads TGCGCCAGCAGCCAAGCTCAGGGACAGGGGGCAGTAAGTAAAAATCAGCCCCAGCATTTT. The rearrangement links TRBV4-1 to TRBJ1-5; the match to TRBD1 covers 12 bases. CDR1 and CDR2 from the germline V gene are MGHRA and YSYEKL. This CDR3 contains 20 residues. Losses at the gene ends were 1 base for V and 4 bases for J; bases not matched to a gene: 14.

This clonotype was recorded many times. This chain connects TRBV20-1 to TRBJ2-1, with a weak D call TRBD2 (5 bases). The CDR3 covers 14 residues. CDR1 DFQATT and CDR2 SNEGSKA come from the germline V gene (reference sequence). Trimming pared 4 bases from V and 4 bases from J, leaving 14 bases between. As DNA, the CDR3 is TGCAGTGCTACACCGACTACTAGATACAATGAGCAGTTCTTC. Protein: CSATPTTRYNEQFF.

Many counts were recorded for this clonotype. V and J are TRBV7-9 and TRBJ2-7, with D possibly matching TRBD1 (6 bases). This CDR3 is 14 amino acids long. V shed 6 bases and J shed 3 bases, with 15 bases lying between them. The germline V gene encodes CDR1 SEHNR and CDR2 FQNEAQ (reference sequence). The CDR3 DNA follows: TGTGCCAGCAGTTCCCGGACAGCCAACTACGAGCAGTACTTC. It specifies CASSSRTANYEQYF.

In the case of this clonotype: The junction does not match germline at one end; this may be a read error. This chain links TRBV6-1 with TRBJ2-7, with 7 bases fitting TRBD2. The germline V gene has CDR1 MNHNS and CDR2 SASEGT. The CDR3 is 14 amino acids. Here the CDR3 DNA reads TGTGCCAGCAGTCCCTCACGTGGGGACTACGAGCGGTACTTC. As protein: CASSPSRGDYERYF.

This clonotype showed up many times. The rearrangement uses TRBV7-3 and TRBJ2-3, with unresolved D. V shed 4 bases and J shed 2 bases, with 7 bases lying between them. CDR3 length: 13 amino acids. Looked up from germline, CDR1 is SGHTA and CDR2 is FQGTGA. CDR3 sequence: CASSSALTDTQYF. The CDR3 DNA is TGTGCCAGCAGCTCAGCACTCACAGATACGCAGTATTTT.

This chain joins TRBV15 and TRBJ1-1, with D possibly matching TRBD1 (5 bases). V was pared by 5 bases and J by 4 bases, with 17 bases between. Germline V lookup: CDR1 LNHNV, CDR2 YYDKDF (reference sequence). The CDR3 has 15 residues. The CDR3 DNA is TGTGCCACCAGCCCCTCTGGGACCGAGGGCACTGAAGCTTTCTTT. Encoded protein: CATSPSGTEGTEAFF.

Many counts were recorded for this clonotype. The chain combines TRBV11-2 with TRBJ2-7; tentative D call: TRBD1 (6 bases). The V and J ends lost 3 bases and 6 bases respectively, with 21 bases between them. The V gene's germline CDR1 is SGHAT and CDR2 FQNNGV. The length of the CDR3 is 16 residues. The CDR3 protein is CASSLLRQALAGEQYF. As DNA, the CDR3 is TGTGCCAGCAGCTTGCTCCGACAGGCTCTAGCAGGCGAGCAGTACTTC.

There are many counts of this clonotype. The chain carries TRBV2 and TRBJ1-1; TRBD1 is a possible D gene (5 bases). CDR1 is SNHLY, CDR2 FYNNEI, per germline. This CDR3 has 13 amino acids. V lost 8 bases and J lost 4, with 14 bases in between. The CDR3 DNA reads TGTGCCAGCCTAATCGACAGTCTCACTGAAGCTTTCTTT. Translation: CASLIDSLTEAFF.

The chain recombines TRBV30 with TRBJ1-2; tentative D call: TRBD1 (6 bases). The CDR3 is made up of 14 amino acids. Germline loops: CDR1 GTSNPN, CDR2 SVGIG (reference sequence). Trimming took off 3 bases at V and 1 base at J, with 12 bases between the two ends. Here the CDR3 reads CAWRLQGLNYGYTF. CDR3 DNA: TGTGCCTGGAGATTGCAGGGGCTTAACTATGGCTACACCTTC.

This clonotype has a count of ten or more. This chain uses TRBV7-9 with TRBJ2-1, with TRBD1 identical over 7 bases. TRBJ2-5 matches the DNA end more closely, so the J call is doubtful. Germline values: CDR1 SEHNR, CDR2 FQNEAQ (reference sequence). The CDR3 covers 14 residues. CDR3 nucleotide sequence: TGTGCCAGCAGCGCCTGGACAGGCCAAGAGACCCAGTACTTC. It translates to CASSAWTGQETQYF.

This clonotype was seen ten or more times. This chain's CDR3 is CASSYRQGTETQYF. CDR3 in DNA: TGTGCCAGCAGCTATCGACAGGGGACGGAGACCCAGTACTTC. The chain carries TRBV13 and TRBJ2-5; the match to TRBD1 covers 8 bases. Per germline, CDR1 PRHDT and CDR2 FYEKMQ (reference sequence). V was clipped by 4 bases and J by 5 bases; unmatched bases: 6. This CDR3 region has 14 residues. The full variable domain, in which reference TRBV13 and TRBJ2-5 provide the parts outside the CDR3, is AAGVIQSPRHLIKEKRETATLKCYPIPRHDTVYWYQQGPGQDPQFLISFYEKMQSDKGSIPDRFSAQQFSDYHSELNMSSLELGDSALYFCASSYRQGTETQYFGPGTRLLVL.

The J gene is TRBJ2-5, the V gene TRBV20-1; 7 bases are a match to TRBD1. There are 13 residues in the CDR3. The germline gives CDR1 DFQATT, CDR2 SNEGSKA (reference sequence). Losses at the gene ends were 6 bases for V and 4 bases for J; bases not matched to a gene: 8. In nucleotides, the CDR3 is TGCAGTGCCCTCCTACAGGGGAGAGAGACCCAGTACTTC. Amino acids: CSALLQGRETQYF.

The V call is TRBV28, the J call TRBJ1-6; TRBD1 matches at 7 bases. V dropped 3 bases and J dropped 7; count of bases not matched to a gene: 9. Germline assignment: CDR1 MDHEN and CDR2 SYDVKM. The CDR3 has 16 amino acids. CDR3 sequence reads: CASSFTTGLGNSPLHF. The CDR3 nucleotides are TGTGCCAGCAGTTTTACGACAGGGCTGGGAAATTCACCCCTCCACTTT.

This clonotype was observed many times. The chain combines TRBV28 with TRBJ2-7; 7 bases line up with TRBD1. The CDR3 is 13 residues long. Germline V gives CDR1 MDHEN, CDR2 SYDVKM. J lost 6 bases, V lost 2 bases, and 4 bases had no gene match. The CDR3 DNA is TGTGCCAGCAGTTTAGTGGCAGGGGGCGAGCAGTACTTC. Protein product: CASSLVAGGEQYF.

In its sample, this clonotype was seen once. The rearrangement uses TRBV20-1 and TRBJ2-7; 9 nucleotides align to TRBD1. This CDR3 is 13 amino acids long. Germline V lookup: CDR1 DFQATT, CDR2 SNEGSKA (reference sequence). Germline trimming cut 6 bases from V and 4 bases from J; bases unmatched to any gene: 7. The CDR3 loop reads CSADRGRGYEQYF. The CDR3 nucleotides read TGCAGTGCCGACAGGGGGAGAGGATACGAGCAGTACTTC.

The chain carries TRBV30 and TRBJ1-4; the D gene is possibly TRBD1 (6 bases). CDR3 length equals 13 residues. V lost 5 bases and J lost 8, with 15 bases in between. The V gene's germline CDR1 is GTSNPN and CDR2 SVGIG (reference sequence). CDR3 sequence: CAWWPGAREKLFF. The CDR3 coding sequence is TGTGCCTGGTGGCCAGGGGCCCGGGAAAAACTGTTTTTT.

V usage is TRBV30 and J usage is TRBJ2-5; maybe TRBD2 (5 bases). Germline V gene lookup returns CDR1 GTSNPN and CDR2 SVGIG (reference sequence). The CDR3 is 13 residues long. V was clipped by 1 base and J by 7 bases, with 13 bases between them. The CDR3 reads CAWSGLGGRTQYF. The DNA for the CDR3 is TGTGCCTGGAGTGGTTTGGGCGGGCGGACCCAGTACTTC.

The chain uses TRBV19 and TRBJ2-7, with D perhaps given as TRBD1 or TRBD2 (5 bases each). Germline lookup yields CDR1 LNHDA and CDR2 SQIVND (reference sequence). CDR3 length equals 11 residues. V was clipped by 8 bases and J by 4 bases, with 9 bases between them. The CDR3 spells CASWDGYEQYF. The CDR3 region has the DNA TGTGCCAGTTGGGACGGGTACGAGCAGTACTTC.

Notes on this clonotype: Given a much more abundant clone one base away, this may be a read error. The CDR3 is CASSPGQESQPQHF. The CDR3 bases are TGTGCCAGCTCACCGGGACAGGAGAGCCAGCCCCAGCATTTT. The chain joins TRBV18 to TRBJ1-5; TRBD1 aligns across 8 bases. The ends lost 3 bases at V and 7 bases at J; junction bases unmatched: 5. CDR3 length: 14 residues. Germline CDR1 reads KGHSH; CDR2 reads LQKENI. The full variable domain, completed using reference TRBV18 and TRBJ1-5, is NAGVMQNPRHLVRRRGQEARLRCSPMKGHSHVYWYRQLPEEGLKFMVYLQKENIIDESGMPKERFSAEFPKEGPSILRIQQVVRGDSAAYFCASSPGQESQPQHFGDGTRLSIL.

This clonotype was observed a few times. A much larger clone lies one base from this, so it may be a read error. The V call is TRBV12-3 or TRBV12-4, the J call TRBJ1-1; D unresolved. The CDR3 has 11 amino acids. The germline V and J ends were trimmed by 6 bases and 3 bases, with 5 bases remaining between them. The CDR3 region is CASRLHTEAFF. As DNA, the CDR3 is TGTGCCAGCAGATTGCACACTGAAGCTTTCTTT.

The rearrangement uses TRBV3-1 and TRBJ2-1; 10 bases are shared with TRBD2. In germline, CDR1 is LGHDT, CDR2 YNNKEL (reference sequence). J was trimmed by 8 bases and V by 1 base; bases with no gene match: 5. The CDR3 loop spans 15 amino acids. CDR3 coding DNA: TGTGCCAGCAGCCAAGGAGCGGGGGGGCCTTATGAGCAGTTCTTC. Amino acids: CASSQGAGGPYEQFF.

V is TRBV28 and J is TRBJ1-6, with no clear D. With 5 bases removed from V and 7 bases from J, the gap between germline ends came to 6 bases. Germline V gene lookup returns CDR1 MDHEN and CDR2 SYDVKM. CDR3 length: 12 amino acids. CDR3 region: CASSAQNSPLHF. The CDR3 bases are TGTGCCAGCAGTGCACAGAATTCACCCCTCCACTTT.

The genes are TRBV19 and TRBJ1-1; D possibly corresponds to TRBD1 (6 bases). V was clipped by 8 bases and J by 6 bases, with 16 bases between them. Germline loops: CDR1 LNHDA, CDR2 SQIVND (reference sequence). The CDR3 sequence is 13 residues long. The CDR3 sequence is CASHTGGGAEAFF. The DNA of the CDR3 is TGTGCCAGTCATACCGGGGGCGGGGCTGAAGCTTTCTTT.

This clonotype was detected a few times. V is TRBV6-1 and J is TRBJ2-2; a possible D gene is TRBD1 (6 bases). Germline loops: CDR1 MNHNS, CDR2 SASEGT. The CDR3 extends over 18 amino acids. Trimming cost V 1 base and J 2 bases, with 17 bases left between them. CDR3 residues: CASSEGGLVYGNTGELFF. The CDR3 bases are TGTGCCAGCAGTGAAGGGGGGCTCGTTTACGGAAACACCGGGGAGCTGTTTTTT.

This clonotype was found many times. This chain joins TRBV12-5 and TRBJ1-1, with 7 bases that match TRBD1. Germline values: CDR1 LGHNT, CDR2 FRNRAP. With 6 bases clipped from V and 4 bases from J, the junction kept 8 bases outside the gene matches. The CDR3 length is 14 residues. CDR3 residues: CASGSTGATTEAFF. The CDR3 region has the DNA TGTGCTAGTGGGTCTACAGGGGCGACCACTGAAGCTTTCTTT.

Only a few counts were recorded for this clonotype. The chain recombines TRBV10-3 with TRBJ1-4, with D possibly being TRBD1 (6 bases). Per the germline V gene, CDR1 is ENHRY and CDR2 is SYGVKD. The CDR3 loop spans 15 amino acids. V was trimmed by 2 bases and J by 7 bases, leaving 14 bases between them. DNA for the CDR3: TGTGCCATCAGTGAGAGGGGGGCGCTCGGTGAAAAACTGTTTTTT. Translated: CAISERGALGEKLFF.

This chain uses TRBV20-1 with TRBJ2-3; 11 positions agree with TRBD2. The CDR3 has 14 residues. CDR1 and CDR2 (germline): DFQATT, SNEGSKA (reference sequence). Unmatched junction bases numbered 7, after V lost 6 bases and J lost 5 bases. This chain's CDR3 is CSAYSGGDRDTQYF. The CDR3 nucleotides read TGCAGTGCGTATAGCGGGGGGGATAGAGATACGCAGTATTTT.

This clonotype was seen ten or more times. The CDR3 reads CASSAGQGVTDTQYF. CDR3 nucleotide sequence: TGTGCCAGCAGTGCGGGACAGGGAGTAACAGATACGCAGTATTTT. The J gene is TRBJ2-3, the V gene TRBV2; 9 bases agree with TRBD1. The CDR3 has 15 amino acids. Germline V gene data show CDR1 as SNHLY and CDR2 as FYNNEI. J lost 3 bases, V lost 4 bases, and 5 bases had no gene match.